Below, 7 T cell receptor beta chains from the same sample are listed, as sequenced in a study of blood T cell repertoires in COVID-19. Produced via immunoSEQ multiplex PCR; TCRdb's table is partial and in-frame only. This sample has 120,000 or so clones; 75% to 85% occur once, and the top ten carry 3.5% to 4%. Sequenced material: peripheral blood. The receptors here all came from a woman aged 45-60 years with acute or convalescent COVID-19.

The rearrangement joins TRBV5-1 to TRBJ2-2, with a tentative D call TRBD1 (5 bases). The ends were cut back, 0 bases at V and 9 bases at J, with 18 bases in the middle. The germline V gene has CDR1 SGHRS and CDR2 YFSETQ. This CDR3 contains 16 residues. CDR3 protein: CASSLGQSSPGRELFF. In DNA form, the CDR3 reads TGCGCCAGCAGCTTGGGACAGTCGTCCCCAGGTCGGGAGCTGTTTTTT. The whole variable domain, filled in from reference TRBV5-1 and TRBJ2-2, reads KAGVTQTPRYLIKTRGQQVTLSCSPISGHRSVSWYQQTPGQGLQFLFEYFSETQRNKGNFPGRFSGRQFSNSRSEMNVSTLELGDSALYLCASSLGQSSPGRELFFGEGSRLTVL.

The V gene is TRBV7-3, the J gene TRBJ2-7, with D unresolved. V was clipped by 1 base and J by 6 bases, with 10 bases between them. CDR1 SGHTA and CDR2 FQGTGA come from the germline V gene. CDR3 size: 13 residues. The chain's CDR3 is CASSLMARGEQYF. In DNA form, the CDR3 reads TGTGCCAGCAGCTTAATGGCCCGCGGCGAGCAGTACTTC. The variable domain in full, with the rest retrieved from reference TRBV7-3 and TRBJ2-7, is GAGVSQTPSNKVTEKGKYVELRCDPISGHTALYWYRQSLGQGPEFLIYFQGTGAADDSGLPNDRFFAVRPEGSVSTLKIQRTERGDSAVYLCASSLMARGEQYFGPGTRLTVT.

This CDR3 is CASSYGQYEQYF. In DNA form, the CDR3 reads TGCGCCAGCAGCTACGGACAGTACGAGCAGTACTTC. The chain links TRBV5-1 to TRBJ2-7, with D possibly matching TRBD1 (6 bases). The V gene's germline CDR1 is SGHRS and CDR2 YFSETQ. The CDR3 totals 12 residues. Trimming removed 3 bases at V and 4 bases at J, with 8 bases between.

This chain uses TRBV5-4 with TRBJ2-7; TRBD2 matches at 14 bases. After removal of 3 bases from V and 6 bases from J, the junction contained 2 bases not matched to a gene. Germline V gene lookup returns CDR1 SGHNT and CDR2 YYREEE (reference sequence). The CDR3 has 14 residues. CDR3 sequence: CASSWGLAGVEQYF. The DNA of the CDR3 is TGTGCCAGCAGCTGGGGACTAGCGGGAGTCGAGCAGTACTTC.

This clone has just one count. This chain connects TRBV18 to TRBJ2-3; unclear D gene. CDR3 length: 13 residues. Deletions cut 4 bases from V and 1 base from J, with 6 bases between. Germline V CDR1 and CDR2: KGHSH, LQKENI. CDR3 DNA sequence: TGTGCCAGCTCACTTAGAGGCACAGATACGCAGTATTTT. It specifies CASSLRGTDTQYF.

The rearrangement links TRBV5-1 to TRBJ1-4, with D possibly TRBD1 on 5 matching bases. The V end lost 4 bases, the J end lost 0 bases, and 10 bases lay between the germline ends. Looked up from germline, CDR1 is SGHRS and CDR2 is YFSETQ. The CDR3 covers 15 residues. The CDR3 nucleotides read TGCGCCAGCAGCCAGGGCGGGACAACTAATGAAAAACTGTTTTTT. This encodes CASSQGGTTNEKLFF.

The chain joins TRBV30 to TRBJ1-2; no reliable D call. V was pared by 4 bases and J by 0 bases, with 9 bases between. Germline lookup yields CDR1 GTSNPN and CDR2 SVGIG (reference sequence). The CDR3 covers 13 residues. CDR3: CAWTGSTNYGYTF. The CDR3 DNA sequence: TGTGCCTGGACGGGAAGCACTAACTATGGCTACACCTTC.